Listed here are 28 T cell receptor beta chains from one sample, sequenced in a study of blood T cell repertoires in COVID-19. Assay: immunoSEQ multiplex PCR; the TCRdb copy retains only in-frame clones and omits some. The sample carries more than 100,000 clones, roughly 88% recorded once. Input material: peripheral blood. These TCRs come from a man aged 35 to 55 with acute or convalescent COVID-19.

This clone was detected only once. The CDR3 region has the DNA TGTGCCAGTAGTATAGAAAGGAGGGATACGCAGTATTTT. Its protein product is CASSIERRDTQYF. The chain uses TRBV19 and TRBJ2-3, with D perhaps matching TRBD2 (5 bases). V shed 0 bases and J shed 6 bases, with 7 bases lying between them. CDR3 length equals 13 residues. Germline CDR1 and CDR2: LNHDA and SQIVND (reference sequence).

The rearrangement uses TRBV12-3 or TRBV12-4 and TRBJ2-5; D is undetermined. This CDR3 region has 13 residues. Trimming shortened V by 8 bases and J by 0 bases, and 10 bases separated the two germline ends. The CDR3 DNA reads as TGTGCCAGCGGTTACACTAACCAAGAGACCCAGTACTTC. It encodes CASGYTNQETQYF.

The chain's CDR3 is CASADKPPTNEKLFF. The DNA for the CDR3 is TGTGCCAGCGCGGACAAACCACCAACTAATGAAAAACTGTTTTTT. The J gene is TRBJ1-4, the V gene TRBV6-5, with a weak D call TRBD1 (5 bases). V was clipped by 8 bases and J by 0 bases, with 13 bases between them. The CDR3 is 15 amino acids. The V gene's germline CDR1 is MNHEY and CDR2 SVGAGI.

The J gene is TRBJ2-7, the V gene TRBV27, with 10 bases matching TRBD2. The V gene's germline CDR1 is MNHEY and CDR2 SMNVEV (reference sequence). With 4 bases clipped from V and 2 bases from J, the junction kept 14 bases outside the gene matches. The CDR3 sequence is 18 residues long. The CDR3 bases are TGTGCCAGCAGTTCACACCAGCCTTCCGGGACTAGCGCCTACGAGCAGTACTTC. Translated: CASSSHQPSGTSAYEQYF.

The chain couples TRBV13 to TRBJ1-3; 10 bases are shared with TRBD1. Per the germline V gene, CDR1 is PRHDT and CDR2 is FYEKMQ (reference sequence). Trimming cost V 5 bases and J 7 bases; bases outside gene matches: 5. CDR3 size: 14 residues. The CDR3 bases are TGTGCCAGCAGCCTGACAGGGGGCCAGAACACCATATATTTT. The encoded protein is CASSLTGGQNTIYF.

The chain has TRBV19 and TRBJ1-5; the match to TRBD1 covers 10 bases. Germline V gene sequence: CDR1 LNHDA, CDR2 SQIVND (reference sequence). The V and J ends lost 3 bases and 5 bases, in that order; junction bases with no gene match: 7. This CDR3 has 16 amino acids. CDR3 in amino acids: CASSIRGTGDYQPQHF. The CDR3 DNA is TGTGCCAGTAGTATCCGCGGGACAGGGGATTATCAGCCCCAGCATTTT.

Only a few counts were recorded for this clone. The CDR3 DNA sequence: TGTGCCAGCAGTAAACTTTCCCAGGGGGGTGAGCAGTTCTTC. Protein product: CASSKLSQGGEQFF. The chain is built from TRBV6-5 and TRBJ2-1; D might be TRBD1 (7 bases). The V and J ends lost 5 bases and 9 bases respectively, with 17 bases between them. Germline V gives CDR1 MNHEY, CDR2 SVGAGI. The CDR3 sequence is 14 residues long.

The chain joins TRBV5-4 to TRBJ2-5; 11 positions agree with TRBD2. The CDR3 has 15 residues. Germline assignment: CDR1 SGHNT and CDR2 YYREEE (reference sequence). Trimming removed 1 base from V and 5 bases from J; junction bases left unmatched: 4. CDR3 nucleotide sequence: TGTGCCAGCAGCTTGAAAGGACTAGCGGGCGAGACCCAGTACTTC. This translates into CASSLKGLAGETQYF.

The chain links TRBV23-1 to TRBJ2-7; TRBD2 might be the D (5 bases). TRBV23-1 is identified as an open reading frame with a role that is uncertain. V was trimmed by 0 bases and J by 0 bases, leaving 9 bases between them. This CDR3 comprises 15 residues. The CDR3 is CASSQSGESSYEQYF. CDR3 DNA sequence: TGCGCCAGCAGTCAATCGGGAGAAAGCTCCTACGAGCAGTACTTC.

The chain carries TRBV6-5 and TRBJ1-3; a possible D gene is TRBD1 (6 bases). The V end was cut by 5 bases, the J end by 3 bases, with 11 bases between. The germline V gene encodes CDR1 MNHEY and CDR2 SVGAGI. There are 14 residues in the CDR3. CDR3 sequence reads: CASSPRGIGNTIYF. CDR3 coding DNA: TGTGCCAGCAGTCCGAGGGGGATTGGAAACACCATATATTTT.

V usage is TRBV10-3 and J usage is TRBJ2-5; TRBD2 aligns across 8 bases. V shed 10 bases, J shed 4 bases, and the junction held 8 bases outside the gene matches. CDR1 is ENHRY and CDR2 is SYGVKD in the germline V gene. The CDR3 extends over 13 amino acids. The CDR3 loop reads CASSGLGGETQYF. The CDR3 bases are TGTGCCAGTTCGGGACTAGGAGGAGAGACCCAGTACTTC.

This clone was picked up one time. The gene calls are TRBV4-2 and TRBJ1-4; 7 nucleotides agree with TRBD1. This CDR3 region has 17 residues. The germline gives CDR1 LGHNA, CDR2 YNFKEQ. V shed 4 bases and J 2 bases; nucleotides not matched to a gene: 10. The CDR3 reads CASSPRTGRGTNEKLFF. The CDR3 nucleotides are TGTGCCAGCAGCCCCCGGACAGGAAGGGGGACTAATGAAAAACTGTTTTTT.

CDR3 loop: CASSRGGGLDEKLFF. As DNA, the CDR3 is TGTGCCAGCTCACGGGGGGGCGGCTTGGATGAAAAACTGTTTTTT. The rearrangement links TRBV18 to TRBJ1-4; D is possibly TRBD1 (6 bases). V was cut by 4 bases and J by 6 bases, with 15 bases left in between. This CDR3 spans 15 amino acids. Germline lookup yields CDR1 KGHSH and CDR2 LQKENI.

This chain uses TRBV3-1 (or the pseudogene TRBV3-2) with TRBJ1-5; D not resolved. The germline CDR1 and CDR2 sequences are LGHDT and YNNKEL (reference sequence). The CDR3 length is 15 residues. With 1 base removed from V and 2 bases from J, the gap between germline ends came to 9 bases. This CDR3 is CASSQGPGGNQPQHF. CDR3 in DNA: TGTGCCAGCAGCCAAGGCCCGGGAGGCAATCAGCCCCAGCATTTT.

The chain couples TRBV6-2 or TRBV6-3 to TRBJ1-1; D not certain. The CDR3 contains 11 residues. Germline V gene lookup returns CDR1 MNHEY and CDR2 SVGEGT. Deletions cut 2 bases from V and 8 bases from J, with 6 bases between. The CDR3 DNA reads TGTGCCAGCAGTTACGCCCTAGAAGCTTTCTTT. This gives the protein CASSYALEAFF.

The chain is built from TRBV3-1 (or the pseudogene TRBV3-2) and TRBJ1-1; D is uncertain. The V and J ends lost 1 base and 1 base respectively, with 7 bases between them. Per the germline V gene, CDR1 is LGHDT and CDR2 is YNNKEL (reference sequence). The CDR3 is made up of 14 amino acids. CDR3 amino acids: CASSQVGENTEAFF. The CDR3 DNA is TGTGCCAGCAGCCAAGTCGGGGAGAACACTGAAGCTTTCTTT.

This chain uses TRBV7-2 with TRBJ2-5; possible D gene TRBD2, 7 bases. The CDR3 runs to 16 residues. V was pared by 0 bases and J by 4 bases, with 15 bases between. Germline V gives CDR1 SGHTA, CDR2 FQGNSA. The CDR3 coding sequence is TGTGCCAGCAGCTTAGCCGGGGGGCCAACCCGAGAGACCCAGTACTTC. It is translated as CASSLAGGPTRETQYF.

This chain connects TRBV7-9 to TRBJ2-2, with 8 bases aligning to TRBD2. Unmatched junction bases numbered 3, after V lost 2 bases and J lost 4 bases. CDR1 and CDR2 from the germline V gene are SEHNR and FQNEAQ (reference sequence). The CDR3 runs 15 residues. This chain's CDR3 is CASSLRAGGTGELFF. CDR3 DNA sequence: TGTGCCAGCAGCTTACGGGCGGGGGGCACCGGGGAGCTGTTTTTT.

The V call is TRBV18, the J call TRBJ1-2, with D hard to call. V lost 6 bases to trimming and J lost 7 bases, with 15 bases between them. CDR3 length: 13 amino acids. CDR1 is KGHSH, CDR2 LQKENI, per germline. The CDR3 nucleotides read TGTGCCAGCTCCCCGGACGAGGCGGGTGGCTACACCTTC. It codes for CASSPDEAGGYTF.

This clone was seen only once. The rearrangement joins TRBV3-1 (or the pseudogene TRBV3-2) to TRBJ1-5, with D unclear. Germline assignment: CDR1 LGHDT and CDR2 YNNKEL (reference sequence). This CDR3 comprises 15 residues. V was shortened by 1 base and J by 7 bases, with 14 bases between the two germline ends. The CDR3: CASSQGRAGNQPQHF. CDR3 bases: TGTGCCAGCAGCCAAGGAAGGGCCGGGAACCAGCCCCAGCATTTT.

The chain joins TRBV5-1 to TRBJ2-5; 7 bases line up with TRBD1. Germline V gives CDR1 SGHRS, CDR2 YFSETQ. This CDR3 region has 15 residues. J was trimmed by 1 base and V by 3 bases; bases with no gene match: 6. The CDR3 DNA reads TGCGCCAGCAGCTGGAGAGGGGACAGCCAAGAGACCCAGTACTTC. This encodes CASSWRGDSQETQYF. The variable domain in full, completed from reference TRBV5-1 and TRBJ2-5, reads KAGVTQTPRYLIKTRGQQVTLSCSPISGHRSVSWYQQTPGQGLQFLFEYFSETQRNKGNFPGRFSGRQFSNSRSEMNVSTLELGDSALYLCASSWRGDSQETQYFGPGTRLLVL.

The chain recombines TRBV19 with TRBJ1-3; D is undetermined. Germline-derived CDR1 and CDR2 are LNHDA and SQIVND (reference sequence). The CDR3 is made up of 17 amino acids. Trimming took off 5 bases at V and 0 bases at J, with 17 bases between the two ends. The CDR3 loop is CASSPIPSRYSGNTIYF. As DNA, the CDR3 is TGTGCCAGTAGTCCCATCCCCTCGAGATACTCTGGAAACACCATATATTTT.

The V call is TRBV5-1, the J call TRBJ2-5; D might be TRBD1 (7 bases). The CDR3 is 15 amino acids. Germline values: CDR1 SGHRS, CDR2 YFSETQ. V was cut by 4 bases and J by 5 bases, with 18 bases left in between. CDR3 coding DNA: TGCGCCAGCAGCCGCCGACAGGGAGGTCGGGAGACCCAGTACTTC. Its translation: CASSRRQGGRETQYF.

Notes on this clone: This specimen includes other DNA sequences encoding the same CDR3. The V call is TRBV3-1 (or the pseudogene TRBV3-2), the J call TRBJ1-2; 7 bases fit TRBD1. CDR3 length: 15 amino acids. Germline V gene lookup returns CDR1 LGHDT and CDR2 YNNKEL (reference sequence). V lost 1 base and J lost 1; bases outside the gene matches: 3. CDR3 region: CASSQGTGGNYGYTF. The CDR3 nucleotides are TGTGCCAGCAGCCAAGGGACAGGAGGTAACTATGGCTACACCTTC.

This clone has ten or more counts. This chain joins TRBV6-5 and TRBJ1-5, with 8 bases fitting TRBD1. This CDR3 spans 13 amino acids. The germline CDR1 and CDR2 sequences are MNHEY and SVGAGI. Losses at the gene ends were 5 bases for V and 5 bases for J; bases not matched to a gene: 2. CDR3 protein: CASSKTGDQPQHF. Written as DNA, the CDR3 is TGTGCCAGCAGTAAGACAGGGGATCAGCCCCAGCATTTT.

V usage is TRBV5-1 and J usage is TRBJ2-1, with 8 bases lining up with TRBD2. The CDR3 extends over 17 amino acids. Trimming took 3 bases from V and 5 from J; bases not matched to a gene: 13. Germline loops: CDR1 SGHRS, CDR2 YFSETQ. Here the CDR3 reads CASSWSRIAGSNNEQFF. DNA for the CDR3: TGCGCCAGCAGCTGGTCCCGCATAGCGGGATCAAACAATGAGCAGTTCTTC.

The gene calls are TRBV4-1 and TRBJ2-1; D is uncertain. The CDR3 length is 15 residues. Germline V CDR1 and CDR2: MGHRA, YSYEKL. V was trimmed by 4 bases and J by 0 bases, leaving 10 bases between them. The CDR3 protein is CASSLGVSSYNEQFF. DNA for the CDR3: TGCGCCAGCAGCCTCGGAGTTAGCTCCTACAATGAGCAGTTCTTC.

J is TRBJ1-4 and V is TRBV19, with D possibly TRBD1 on 5 matching bases. The germline V and J ends were trimmed by 2 bases and 8 bases, with 9 bases remaining between them. The CDR3 contains 13 residues. From germline, CDR1 is LNHDA and CDR2 SQIVND (reference sequence). This CDR3 reads CASSISRGEKLFF. CDR3 sequence (DNA): TGTGCCAGTAGTATAAGTCGGGGGGAAAAACTGTTTTTT.